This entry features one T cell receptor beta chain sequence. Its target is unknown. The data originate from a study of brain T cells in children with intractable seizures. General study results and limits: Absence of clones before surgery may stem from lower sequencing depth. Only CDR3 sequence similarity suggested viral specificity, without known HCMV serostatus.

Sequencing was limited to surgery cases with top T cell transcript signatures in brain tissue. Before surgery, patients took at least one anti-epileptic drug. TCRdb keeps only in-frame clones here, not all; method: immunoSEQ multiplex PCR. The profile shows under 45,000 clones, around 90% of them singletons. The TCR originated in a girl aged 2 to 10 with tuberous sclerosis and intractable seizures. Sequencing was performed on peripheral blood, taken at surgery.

CDR3 in DNA: TGCGCCAGCAGTGAGTTACAGCAAGAGACCCAGTACTTC. This translates into CASSELQQETQYF. The V call is TRBV10-2, the J call TRBJ2-5; no firm D call. With 1 base removed from V and 2 bases from J, the gap between germline ends came to 5 bases. The CDR3 contains 13 residues. The germline V gene encodes CDR1 WSHSY and CDR2 SAAADI.